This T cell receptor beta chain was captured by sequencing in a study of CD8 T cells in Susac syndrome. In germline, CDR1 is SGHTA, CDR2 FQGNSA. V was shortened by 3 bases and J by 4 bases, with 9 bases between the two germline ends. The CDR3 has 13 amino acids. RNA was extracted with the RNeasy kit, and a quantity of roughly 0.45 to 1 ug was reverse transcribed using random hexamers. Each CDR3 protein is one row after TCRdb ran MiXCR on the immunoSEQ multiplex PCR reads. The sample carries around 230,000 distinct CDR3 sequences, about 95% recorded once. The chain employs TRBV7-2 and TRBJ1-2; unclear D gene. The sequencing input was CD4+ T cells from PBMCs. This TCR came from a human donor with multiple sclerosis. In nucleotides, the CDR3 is TGTGCCAGCAGCTTCACCAGCCTCTATGGCTACACCTTC. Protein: CASSFTSLYGYTF.